The 14 T cell receptor beta chains listed next were all sequenced from one sample in a study of T cells after yellow fever vaccination. A single record per CDR3 protein comes from TCRdb applying MiXCR to the 5' RACE reads. Of a few hundred thousand distinct CDR3 sequences detected, 15% to 20% appear once; the ten largest clones hold about 13%. The specimen comprised PBMCs, sampled 15 days after the yellow fever booster vaccination. All receptors derive from a man aged 30-40 years who received the YFV17D yellow fever vaccine.

CDR3 sequence: CASSYSRGGVAYEQYF. The CDR3 nucleotides are TGTGCCAGCAGTTACTCGAGGGGAGGAGTGGCCTACGAGCAGTACTTC. V and J are TRBV6-2 or TRBV6-3 and TRBJ2-7, with a weak D call TRBD2 (6 bases). Trimming took off 0 bases at V and 2 bases at J, with 14 bases between the two ends. CDR3 length: 16 residues. Germline values: CDR1 MNHEY, CDR2 SVGEGT.

This clonotype has just a few counts. J is TRBJ2-1 and V is TRBV7-3; TRBD2 matches 10 bases. CDR1 is SGHTA, CDR2 FQGTGA, per germline. The V gene end was trimmed by 4 bases and the J gene end by 6 bases; junction bases not matched to a gene: 6. This CDR3 contains 15 residues. CDR3: CASSSTRTSGNEQFF. The CDR3 DNA is TGTGCCAGCAGCTCCACCCGGACTAGCGGCAATGAGCAGTTCTTC.

V is TRBV19 and J is TRBJ2-1; a possible D gene is TRBD1 (5 bases). The CDR3 has 14 amino acids. Trimming shortened V by 5 bases and J by 8 bases, and 16 bases separated the two germline ends. Germline values: CDR1 LNHDA, CDR2 SQIVND (reference sequence). This chain's CDR3 is CASSQQGWSDEQFF. DNA for the CDR3: TGTGCCAGTAGTCAGCAGGGTTGGTCAGATGAGCAGTTCTTC.

This clonotype was observed a handful of times. The V gene is TRBV21-1, the J gene TRBJ2-6; the table gives TRBD2 as D, unverified against the DNA. TRBV21-1 is a pseudogene locus. This CDR3 is built from 16 residues. CDR3 sequence reads: CASSRRSESGANVLTF. CDR3 nucleotides: TGTGCCAGCAGCAGACGTAGCGAATCTGGGGCCAACGTCCTGACTTTC.

The chain has TRBV20-1 and TRBJ2-3; D is uncertain. V gave up 2 bases and J gave up 5 bases, with 8 bases separating them. There are 12 residues in the CDR3. The germline gives CDR1 DFQATT, CDR2 SNEGSKA (reference sequence). CDR3 DNA sequence: TGCAGTGCTAGAAGGCAGCTAGATACGCAGTATTTT. Amino acids: CSARRQLDTQYF.

The sample holds a few counts of this clonotype. The CDR3 DNA follows: TGTGCCAGCAGCTTGGAAATCGGGACAGGGGGCTACGAGCAGTACTTC. Protein product: CASSLEIGTGGYEQYF. The chain links TRBV11-2 to TRBJ2-7; the match to TRBD1 covers 11 bases. V shed 3 bases and J 3 bases; nucleotides not matched to a gene: 7. CDR3 size: 16 residues. Germline loops: CDR1 SGHAT, CDR2 FQNNGV.

The chain couples TRBV20-1 to TRBJ2-3; possible D gene TRBD2, 5 bases. The CDR3 has 12 amino acids. Trimming took 5 bases from V and 6 from J, leaving 12 bases between them. Germline V gene data show CDR1 as DFQATT and CDR2 as SNEGSKA (reference sequence). The CDR3 region is CSAGNSADTQYF. CDR3 nucleotides: TGCAGTGCTGGGAATAGCGCGGATACGCAGTATTTT.

This clonotype was found a few times. This rearrangement joins TRBV5-1 to TRBJ2-2; D possibly corresponds to TRBD1 (6 bases). Germline CDR1 SGHRS, CDR2 YFSETQ. V was shortened by 6 bases and J by 3 bases, with 9 bases between the two germline ends. The CDR3 has 13 residues. CDR3 in DNA: TGCGCCAGCAAGGCAGGGGACACCGGGGAGCTGTTTTTT. It specifies CASKAGDTGELFF.

This clonotype occurred a few times. This chain uses TRBV7-8 with TRBJ2-1, with TRBD1 matching 9 bases. The CDR3 has 15 residues. The J segment lost 4 bases and the V segment lost 5 bases, leaving 6 bases of the junction unmatched. Germline assignment: CDR1 SGHVS and CDR2 FQNEAQ. For the CDR3, the DNA is TGTGCCAGCAGCCGCCGGGACAGGGATTACAATGAGCAGTTCTTC. The encoded protein is CASSRRDRDYNEQFF.

CDR3 region: CASSLSGDGEKLFF. DNA of the CDR3: TGCGCCAGCAGCTTGTCTGGGGACGGTGAAAAACTGTTTTTT. The rearrangement uses TRBV5-1 and TRBJ1-4; D might be TRBD1 (5 bases). Trimming pared 1 base from V and 7 bases from J, leaving 11 bases between. Looked up from germline, CDR1 is SGHRS and CDR2 is YFSETQ. The CDR3 sequence is 14 residues long. The full variable domain, rest sourced from reference TRBV5-1 and TRBJ1-4, is KAGVTQTPRYLIKTRGQQVTLSCSPISGHRSVSWYQQTPGQGLQFLFEYFSETQRNKGNFPGRFSGRQFSNSRSEMNVSTLELGDSALYLCASSLSGDGEKLFFGSGTQLSVL.

This clonotype was detected only a few times. V and J are TRBV5-5 and TRBJ2-7; D is unclear. Trimming stripped 0 bases from V and 5 bases from J, with 12 bases between. CDR1 is SGHKS, CDR2 YYEKEE, per germline (reference sequence). The CDR3 has 14 residues. DNA for the CDR3: TGTGCCAGCAGCTTGGACGGAGCGAAGAACGAGCAGTACTTC. It is translated as CASSLDGAKNEQYF.

This chain joins TRBV7-2 and TRBJ2-7, with TRBD2 matching over 9 bases. V shed 2 bases and J 2 bases; nucleotides not matched to a gene: 4. There are 15 residues in the CDR3. The germline CDR1 and CDR2 sequences are SGHTA and FQGNSA. CDR3 sequence reads: CASSLLAGTPYEQYF. The DNA of the CDR3 is TGTGCCAGCAGCTTACTAGCGGGGACCCCCTACGAGCAGTACTTC.

The V gene is TRBV2, the J gene TRBJ2-7; 7 bases align to TRBD2. Per the germline V gene, CDR1 is SNHLY and CDR2 is FYNNEI. The CDR3 sequence is 16 residues long. Trimming at V came to 6 bases and at J to 2 bases, leaving 13 bases not matched to a gene. For the CDR3, the DNA is TGTGCCAGCAGCGAATCGACTAGCTTAAGGCCCTACGAGCAGTACTTC. The encoded protein is CASSESTSLRPYEQYF.

J is TRBJ1-3 and V is TRBV15; TRBD1 agrees at 9 bases. This CDR3 has 14 amino acids. Germline V gives CDR1 LNHNV, CDR2 YYDKDF (reference sequence). V was pared by 6 bases and J by 5 bases, with 5 bases of the junction left unmatched. CDR3 loop: CATREDRGRNTIYF. The CDR3 nucleotides read TGTGCCACCAGAGAGGACAGGGGACGAAACACCATATATTTT.